The subject of this entry is one TCR beta chain. The antigen remains unidentified. This sample stems from a study of Graves' ophthalmopathy and Graves' hyperthyroidism. Study conclusions and caveats: Stable hyperthyroidism and ophthalmopathy were told apart by a 13-signature model, which achieved almost 90% sensitivity and roughly 76% specificity.

The V end was cut by 6 bases, the J end by 9 bases, with 11 bases between. CDR3 size: 11 residues. Amplified TCR beta CDR3 regions were obtained using RNA transcripts as template. An initial RT-PCR round employing HTBI primers preceded a second-round multiplex PCR. TCRdb reanalysed the multiplex PCR reads using MiXCR and keeps one entry per CDR3 protein. The sample yields 170,000 or so distinct CDR3 sequences, roughly two fifths seen once. The sequenced sample was peripheral blood. This rearrangement joins TRBV12-3 or TRBV12-4 to TRBJ1-2; D possibly corresponds to TRBD1 (5 bases). The sequence derives from a man aged 30 to 39 with Graves' ophthalmopathy. The CDR3 spells CASRSGERYTF. The DNA of the CDR3 is TGTGCCAGCAGGTCGGGGGAACGCTACACCTTC.